This T cell receptor beta chain was sequenced in a study of blood T cell repertoires in COVID-19. This clone was seen a handful of times. With 6 bases clipped from V and 0 bases from J, the junction kept 6 bases outside the gene matches. The CDR3 consists of 16 residues. The germline gives CDR1 SGHAT, CDR2 FQDESV (reference sequence). Using immunoSEQ multiplex PCR, the repertoire was profiled, and TCRdb retains in-frame clones only, with some absent. Here the sample spans over 200,000 clones, around 86% being singletons. The rearrangement uses TRBV11-1 and TRBJ2-1; TRBD2 agrees at 9 bases. The sequenced sample was peripheral blood. This clonotype was obtained from a human donor in a cohort sampled during active COVID-19. CDR3 coding DNA: TGTGCCAGCAGACGATCGACTAGCGGCTCCTACAATGAGCAGTTCTTC. It codes for CASRRSTSGSYNEQFF. Variable domain in full (rest from reference TRBV11-1 and TRBJ2-1): EAEVAQSPRYKITEKSQAVAFWCDPISGHATLYWYRQILGQGPELLVQFQDESVVDDSQLPKDRFSAERLKGVDSTLKIQPAELGDSAMYLCASRRSTSGSYNEQFFGPGTRLTVL.